Below, 27 T cell receptor beta chains from the same sample are listed, as sequenced in a study of T cells in Graves' hyperthyroidism and ophthalmopathy. The TCR beta CDR3 regions underwent amplification using RNA transcripts as the source. TCR CDR3 regions were first amplified by RT-PCR with HTBI primers. Each CDR3 protein is one row after TCRdb ran MiXCR on the multiplex PCR reads. The table lists hundreds of thousands of distinct CDR3 sequences, nearly 45% of them singletons, with about 7.2% in the top ten. The specimen was peripheral blood or thyroid tissue (not recorded which). Receptors were obtained from an adult man with Graves' disease, either hyperthyroidism or ophthalmopathy (not recorded which).

This clonotype was seen just once. V gene TRBV20-1 combines with J gene TRBJ2-2; D perhaps matches TRBD2 (5 bases). Germline CDR1 is DFQATT and CDR2 is SNEGSKA (reference sequence). Trimming left V 0 bases short and J 6 bases short, with 11 bases between. This CDR3 region has 14 residues. The CDR3 reads CSARDGVSAGELFF. In nucleotides, the CDR3 is TGCAGTGCTAGAGACGGGGTGTCGGCCGGGGAGCTGTTTTTT.

This clonotype was recorded a few times. V gene TRBV7-3 combines with J gene TRBJ1-1; D is undetermined. The ends were cut back, 5 bases at V and 3 bases at J, with 7 bases in the middle. Looked up from germline, CDR1 is SGHTA and CDR2 is FQGTGA. The CDR3 consists of 12 residues. Here the CDR3 reads CASSRWDTEAFF. The CDR3 DNA reads TGTGCCAGCAGCCGGTGGGACACTGAAGCTTTCTTT. Combining the CDR3 with reference TRBV7-3 and TRBJ1-1 gives the whole variable domain GAGVSQTPSNKVTEKGKYVELRCDPISGHTALYWYRQSLGQGPEFLIYFQGTGAADDSGLPNDRFFAVRPEGSVSTLKIQRTERGDSAVYLCASSRWDTEAFFGQGTRLTVV.

This clonotype has a handful of counts. The chain recombines TRBV5-1 with TRBJ2-2; TRBD1 or TRBD2 may be the D gene (5 bases each). CDR1 and CDR2 from the germline V gene are SGHRS and YFSETQ. V lost 1 base and J 4 bases, leaving 17 bases between the germline ends. This CDR3 has 17 residues. CDR3 in amino acids: CASSLPGPDLFTGELFF. The CDR3, as DNA: TGCGCCAGCAGCTTGCCGGGACCCGATCTTTTCACCGGGGAGCTGTTTTTT. The whole variable domain, remainder taken from reference TRBV5-1 and TRBJ2-2, is KAGVTQTPRYLIKTRGQQVTLSCSPISGHRSVSWYQQTPGQGLQFLFEYFSETQRNKGNFPGRFSGRQFSNSRSEMNVSTLELGDSALYLCASSLPGPDLFTGELFFGEGSRLTVL.

The chain recombines TRBV20-1 with TRBJ2-7; 14 bases map to TRBD2. V gave up 3 bases and J gave up 4 bases; unmatched junction bases: 8. The CDR3 extends over 16 amino acids. Germline V lookup: CDR1 DFQATT, CDR2 SNEGSKA (reference sequence). In DNA form, the CDR3 reads TGCAGTGCTAGCCATTGGACTAGCGGGAGGAGTTACGAGCAGTACTTC. This sequence encodes CSASHWTSGRSYEQYF.

The sample holds many counts of this clonotype. The chain carries TRBV24-1 and TRBJ1-2; 8 nucleotides agree with TRBD1. V gave up 4 bases and J gave up 0 bases; unmatched junction bases: 3. Germline loops: CDR1 KGHDR, CDR2 SFDVKD. This CDR3 contains 15 residues. This chain's CDR3 is CATSEWTGSNYGYTF. CDR3 nucleotide sequence: TGTGCCACCAGTGAGTGGACAGGGTCTAACTATGGCTACACCTTC.

Regarding this clonotype: A much larger clone lies a single base off, so this may be a read error. The chain has TRBV29-1 and TRBJ2-5; D not resolved. The CDR3 is made up of 13 amino acids. Germline lookup yields CDR1 SQVTM and CDR2 ANQGSEA. V lost 0 bases and J lost 4, with 9 bases in between. The CDR3 loop reads CSVEEVKAETQYF. CDR3 coding DNA: TGCAGCGTTGAAGAGGTTAAAGCAGAGACCCAGTACTTC.

The chain couples TRBV29-1 to TRBJ1-5; weak D call: TRBD1 (6 bases). Deletions cut 5 bases from V and 5 bases from J, with 16 bases between. Germline V CDR1 and CDR2: SQVTM, ANQGSEA. CDR3 length: 14 residues. In DNA, the CDR3 is TGCAGCGTTACCCAGGGGCGCGGAGATCAGCCCCAGCATTTT. Translated, it gives CSVTQGRGDQPQHF. The full variable domain, its missing parts supplied by reference TRBV29-1 and TRBJ1-5, is SAVISQKPSRDICQRGTSLTIQCQVDSQVTMMFWYRQQPGQSLTLIATANQGSEATYESGFVIDKFPISRPNLTFSTLTVSNMSPEDSSIYLCSVTQGRGDQPQHFGDGTRLSIL.

The chain joins TRBV7-3 to TRBJ2-6, with 12 bases aligning to TRBD2. V lost 5 bases, J lost 2 bases, and 7 bases stayed unmatched. Germline CDR1 SGHTA, CDR2 FQGTGA. The CDR3 consists of 18 residues. CDR3 DNA sequence: TGTGCCAGCAGCGGACCGGGACTAGCGGGTGCTGGGGCCAACGTCCTGACTTTC. It translates to CASSGPGLAGAGANVLTF.

Ten or more counts support this clonotype. This sequence joins TRBV29-1 and TRBJ1-1; TRBD1 matches at 9 bases. The germline V gene has CDR1 SQVTM and CDR2 ANQGSEA. The length of the CDR3 is 12 residues. The CDR3 spells CRMDRGRTEAFF. The CDR3 DNA reads as TGCAGGATGGACAGGGGAAGGACTGAAGCTTTCTTT.

A note on this clonotype: The junction differs from germline at one of its ends, possibly a read error. The J gene is TRBJ1-1, the V gene TRBV10-3; D may be TRBD1 (5 bases). Germline V lookup: CDR1 ENHRY, CDR2 SYGVKD. The CDR3 runs to 14 residues. The CDR3 DNA reads as TGTGCCAGCAGTGAGGGCAGGGTTGCCACTGAAGCTTTCTTT. This translates into CASSEGRVATEAFF.

The gene calls are TRBV7-8 and TRBJ2-2, with a tentative D call TRBD1 (5 bases). Trimming removed 4 bases at V and 6 bases at J, with 12 bases between. Germline V gene sequence: CDR1 SGHVS, CDR2 FQNEAQ. The length of the CDR3 is 14 residues. This chain's CDR3 is CASSSHQGPGELFF. DNA for the CDR3: TGTGCCAGCAGCTCACATCAGGGTCCCGGGGAGCTGTTTTTT.

The sample holds one count of this clonotype. V usage is TRBV6-1 and J usage is TRBJ2-2; tentative D call: TRBD1 (5 bases). Germline V gene sequence: CDR1 MNHNS, CDR2 SASEGT. V was clipped by 6 bases and J by 6 bases, with 17 bases between them. The CDR3 totals 15 residues. CDR3 sequence: CASRHQAGMPGELFF. In DNA, the CDR3 is TGTGCCAGCAGACACCAGGCAGGGATGCCCGGGGAGCTGTTTTTT.

The chain links TRBV12-5 to TRBJ2-5; 10 nucleotides agree with TRBD2. Per the germline V gene, CDR1 is LGHNT and CDR2 is FRNRAP. This CDR3 is 16 amino acids long. With V trimmed by 10 bases and J by 4 bases, 15 bases remained unmatched. The CDR3 sequence: CATLPGTSAYGETQYF. CDR3 DNA: TGTGCTACCCTGCCCGGGACTAGCGCCTATGGAGAGACCCAGTACTTC.

CDR3 nucleotides: TGTGCCACCAGCAGCGTGGGGGGGACCCAGTACTTC. Its protein product is CATSSVGGTQYF. The chain has TRBV15 and TRBJ2-5, with TRBD2 as a possible D gene (6 bases). The CDR3 is made up of 12 amino acids. V lost 3 bases and J 7 bases, leaving 9 bases between the germline ends. The germline V gene has CDR1 LNHNV and CDR2 YYDKDF (reference sequence). Full variable domain (rest looked up from reference TRBV15 and TRBJ2-5): DAMVIQNPRYQVTQFGKPVTLSCSQTLNHNVMYWYQQKSSQAPKLLFHYYDKDFNNEADTPDNFQSRRPNTSFCFLDIRSPGLGDTAMYLCATSSVGGTQYFGPGTRLLVL.

The chain uses TRBV12-3 or TRBV12-4 and TRBJ1-1, with D uncertain. The CDR3 totals 14 residues. Trimming removed 6 bases at V and 1 base at J, with 12 bases between. CDR3 in amino acids: CASREPLRNTEAFF. CDR3 coding DNA: TGTGCCAGCAGGGAACCCCTTAGGAACACTGAAGCTTTCTTT.

This clonotype was found many times. The CDR3: CAISVDRMNTEAFF. The CDR3 DNA sequence: TGTGCCATCAGTGTGGACAGGATGAACACTGAAGCTTTCTTT. This chain uses TRBV10-3 with TRBJ1-1; TRBD1 aligns across 7 bases. Per germline, CDR1 ENHRY and CDR2 SYGVKD. Unmatched junction bases numbered 2, after V lost 4 bases and J lost 0 bases. There are 14 residues in the CDR3.

This sequence joins TRBV20-1 and TRBJ1-4; D is ambiguous. This CDR3 region has 13 residues. Trimming stripped 6 bases from V and 0 bases from J, with 8 bases between. Germline CDR1 reads DFQATT; CDR2 reads SNEGSKA (reference sequence). The CDR3 sequence: CSASDATNEKLFF. CDR3 DNA: TGCAGTGCCAGCGATGCAACTAATGAAAAACTGTTTTTT.

This clonotype has ten or more counts. This sequence joins TRBV24-1 and TRBJ2-7, with TRBD2 identical over 7 bases. The V and J ends lost 9 bases and 4 bases, in that order; junction bases with no gene match: 11. Germline lookup yields CDR1 KGHDR and CDR2 SFDVKD. The CDR3 runs 14 residues. The DNA of the CDR3 is TGTGCCACCGAGGATACGGGGGGATCGTACGAGCAGTACTTC. Its translation: CATEDTGGSYEQYF.

The V gene is TRBV24-1, the J gene TRBJ2-3, with D uncertain. The CDR3 runs to 15 residues. Trimming took 4 bases from V and 3 from J, leaving 13 bases between them. Germline V gene data show CDR1 as KGHDR and CDR2 as SFDVKD. The CDR3 here is CATSDIPPETDTQYF. The CDR3 DNA follows: TGTGCCACCAGTGACATTCCCCCCGAAACAGATACGCAGTATTTT.

CDR3 region: CASSSEDGYTF. The CDR3 DNA is TGTGCCAGCAGCTCGGAGGATGGCTACACCTTC. This chain joins TRBV7-9 and TRBJ1-2; D call uncertain. The V gene's germline CDR1 is SEHNR and CDR2 FQNEAQ (reference sequence). Trimming stripped 4 bases from V and 6 bases from J, with 6 bases between. The CDR3 covers 11 residues.

V usage is TRBV20-1 and J usage is TRBJ1-1; the D gene is possibly TRBD1 (6 bases). Germline V gene data show CDR1 as DFQATT and CDR2 as SNEGSKA (reference sequence). Trimming left V 1 base short and J 8 bases short, with 11 bases between. The CDR3 length is 12 residues. CDR3 bases: TGCAGTGCTAGAGGAGGACAGATAGAAGCTTTCTTT. Translated: CSARGGQIEAFF.

The chain is built from TRBV7-3 and TRBJ1-3, with TRBD1 matching over 9 bases. Germline assignment: CDR1 SGHTA and CDR2 FQGTGA. Germline trimming cut 2 bases from V and 1 base from J; bases unmatched to any gene: 12. The CDR3 runs to 19 residues. CDR3 residues: CASSLPLTDRGISGNTIYF. DNA for the CDR3: TGTGCCAGCAGCTTACCTCTTACCGACAGGGGGATATCTGGAAACACCATATATTTT. Full variable domain (rest looked up from reference TRBV7-3 and TRBJ1-3): GAGVSQTPSNKVTEKGKYVELRCDPISGHTALYWYRQSLGQGPEFLIYFQGTGAADDSGLPNDRFFAVRPEGSVSTLKIQRTERGDSAVYLCASSLPLTDRGISGNTIYFGEGSWLTVV.

At least ten counts were recorded for this clonotype. The J gene is TRBJ1-2, the V gene TRBV12-3 or TRBV12-4, with TRBD1 matching over 8 bases. V lost 5 bases to trimming and J lost 2 bases; unmatched junction nucleotides: 10. The CDR3 length is 16 residues. The CDR3 loop is CASSAYQGAQNYGYTF. CDR3 nucleotides: TGTGCCAGCAGTGCGTATCAGGGGGCGCAGAACTATGGCTACACCTTC.

This clonotype came up a few times. The chain recombines TRBV20-1 with TRBJ1-1; unclear D gene. Trimming left V 1 base short and J 0 bases short, with 6 bases between. CDR1 DFQATT and CDR2 SNEGSKA come from the germline V gene (reference sequence). The CDR3 totals 13 residues. CDR3 region: CSARVQLNTEAFF. In nucleotides, the CDR3 is TGCAGTGCTAGAGTTCAATTGAACACTGAAGCTTTCTTT.

This clonotype has a count of ten or more. The rearrangement joins TRBV29-1 to TRBJ2-7; no firm D call. The ends were cut back, 5 bases at V and 4 bases at J, with 15 bases in the middle. The CDR3 consists of 13 residues. Per the germline V gene, CDR1 is SQVTM and CDR2 is ANQGSEA. The chain's CDR3 is CSVHDNLLYEQYF. The CDR3 bases are TGCAGCGTTCACGACAACCTCCTATACGAGCAGTACTTC.

The J gene is TRBJ1-1, the V gene TRBV5-1; 8 bases fit TRBD1. The trim removed 0 bases at V and 14 bases at J, leaving 12 bases unmatched. The CDR3 length is 14 residues. Germline V gene sequence: CDR1 SGHRS, CDR2 YFSETQ. CDR3 in DNA: TGCGCCAGCAGCTTGGACCTCGTTGGACAGGGAGTATTCTTT. Amino acid sequence: CASSLDLVGQGVFF.

V usage is TRBV29-1 and J usage is TRBJ1-2, with D maybe TRBD1 (6 bases). The CDR3 covers 13 residues. With 4 bases removed from V and 4 bases from J, the gap between germline ends came to 13 bases. The germline V gene encodes CDR1 SQVTM and CDR2 ANQGSEA. CDR3: CSVVEQGSYGYTF. The DNA for the CDR3 is TGCAGCGTTGTGGAGCAGGGGAGCTATGGCTACACCTTC. Together with reference TRBV29-1 and TRBJ1-2, the CDR3 gives the full variable domain: SAVISQKPSRDICQRGTSLTIQCQVDSQVTMMFWYRQQPGQSLTLIATANQGSEATYESGFVIDKFPISRPNLTFSTLTVSNMSPEDSSIYLCSVVEQGSYGYTFGSGTRLTVV.